This is a list of T cell receptor beta chains from one sample in a study of response to subunit inactivated influenza vaccine. From the RT-PCR reads, TCRdb called clonotypes with MiXCR, one entry per CDR3 protein. The data hold roughly 700,000 distinct CDR3 sequences, with around a sixth observed a single time. The material was PBMCs from blood, obtained 11 to 12 days after vaccination. The receptors were gathered from a middle-aged man who received an inactivated influenza vaccine. CDR3s include the opening cysteine and the closing phenylalanine or tryptophan. Each record gives: D gene, J gene, V gene, clone size, CDR3 DNA, CDR3 protein. A D gene is named only where the DNA matches it firmly. Rows give clone size only sometimes, using once, few, many, or a class for an expanded clone.

>-|TRBJ2-1|TRBV12-3/TRBV12-4|few
TGTGCCAGCAGTTTACCCGAGGGTATTGGCTACAATGAGCAGTTCTTC
CASSLPEGIGYNEQFF
>TRBD2|TRBJ2-2|TRBV29-1|few
TGCAGCGTCGTTACTAGCGACACCGGGGAGCTGTTTTTT
CSVVTSDTGELFF
>TRBD1|TRBJ1-1|TRBV7-9|-
TGTGCCAGCAGCTTTGGAGGGGGCGCTTACACTGAAGCTTTCTTT
CASSFGGGAYTEAFF
>-|TRBJ2-1|TRBV30|-
TGTGCCTGGAGTGTTTCCAACACCGGGGCCGCGTTCTTC
CAWSVSNTGAAFF
>-|TRBJ2-1|TRBV4-3|few
TGCGCCAGCAGCCCAGGTTACGACAATGAGCAGTTCTTC
CASSPGYDNEQFF
>-|TRBJ2-7|TRBV9|-
TGTGCCAGCAGCGGGGGCTCAGCGGTCGAGCAGTACTTC
CASSGGSAVEQYF
>TRBD1|TRBJ2-7|TRBV20-1|-
TGCAGTGCTAGAGTTGCCGGGACAGGGGCCTACGAGCAGTACTTC
CSARVAGTGAYEQYF
>-|TRBJ2-7|TRBV20-1|few
TGCAGTGCTAGCGGGACTTACTCCTACGAGCAGTACTTC
CSASGTYSYEQYF
>-|TRBJ2-1|TRBV12-3/TRBV12-4|few
TGTGCCAGCAGTTTATTCAGGGGAAGCTCCTACAATGAGCAGTTCTTC
CASSLFRGSSYNEQFF
>-|TRBJ2-1|TRBV20-1|-
TGCAGTGCTAGAGATTTCAGGCCCCGAGGGTCCTACAAGGAGCAGTTCTTC
CSARDFRPRGSYKEQFF
>TRBD2|TRBJ2-1|TRBV4-1|once
TGCGCCAGCAGCGTCGGGACTAGCGGGGGCCATGAGCAGTTCTTC
CASSVGTSGGHEQFF
>-|TRBJ2-1|TRBV20-1|few
TGCAGTGCTAGAGGCAGCTACCTTTTAACTTACAATGAGCAGTTCTTC
CSARGSYLLTYNEQFF
>-|TRBJ2-1|TRBV14|-
TGTGCCAGCAGCCAGAACATACAGGGTGAGCAGTTCTTC
CASSQNIQGEQFF
>-|TRBJ2-3|TRBV6-2/TRBV6-3|-
TGTGCCAGCAAAGAGGCAGGCGCCTCTAGCTACGATACGCAGTATTTT
CASKEAGASSYDTQYF
>-|TRBJ2-5|TRBV5-5|-
TGTGCCAGCAGCTTGGTGCGTGTAATTGCAGAGACCCAGTACTTC
CASSLVRVIAETQYF
>-|TRBJ2-7|TRBV12-3/TRBV12-4|few
TGTGCCACCCGGCTTGCACAGGGTTCCTACGAGCAGTACTTC
CATRLAQGSYEQYF
>-|TRBJ2-2|TRBV2|-
TGTGCCAGCAGTGGACTCTTTACCGGGGAGCTGTTTTTT
CASSGLFTGELFF
>-|TRBJ2-7|TRBV10-3|few
TGTGCCATTGGACTGAGCTCCTACGAGCAGTACTTC
CAIGLSSYEQYF
>TRBD1|TRBJ1-4|TRBV15|-
TGTGCCACCAGTAATAGACAGGGGGCCTCCTACGAAAAACTGTTTTTT
CATSNRQGASYEKLFF
>TRBD2|TRBJ2-3|TRBV7-2|-
TGTGCCAGCAGCTTATCATCGGGGGGGCCCTATACGCAGTATTTT
CASSLSSGGPYTQYF
>TRBD2|TRBJ2-1|TRBV29-1|-
TGCAGCGTTCCCGCGACTAGCGGGGGAGGTGAGCAGTTCTTC
CSVPATSGGGEQFF
>-|TRBJ1-4|TRBV12-3/TRBV12-4|many
TGTGCCAGCAGTTTTGATGAAAAACTGTTTTTT
CASSFDEKLFF
>-|TRBJ1-5|TRBV6-2/TRBV6-3|many
TGTGCCAGCACGGAGCAGGGCAATCAGCCCCAGCATTTT
CASTEQGNQPQHF
>-|TRBJ2-7|TRBV4-1|-
TGCGCCAGCAGCCAAGATTGGGACACCACCTACGAGCAGTACTTC
CASSQDWDTTYEQYF
>TRBD1|TRBJ2-7|TRBV12-3/TRBV12-4|few
TGTGCCAGCAGTCCGGACAGGGTATGGCCTGGGCAGTACTTC
CASSPDRVWPGQYF
>-|TRBJ2-7|TRBV7-9|-
TGTGCCAGCAGCCCCCTCCCGAGCCAGCAGTACTTC
CASSPLPSQQYF
>TRBD2|TRBJ2-5|TRBV18|once
TGTGCCAGCTCACCACTGCTAGCGGGAGGCCAAGAGACCCAGTACTTC
CASSPLLAGGQETQYF
>TRBD2|TRBJ2-5|TRBV7-9|-
TGTGCCAGCAGCTTAAAGCAACTAGCGGGAAGAGGGGAGACCCAGTACTTC
CASSLKQLAGRGETQYF
>-|TRBJ2-2|TRBV12-3/TRBV12-4|many
TGTGCCAGCAGGGAACGTGAGGTTGTCACCGGGGAGCTGTTTTTT
CASREREVVTGELFF
>-|TRBJ2-7|TRBV5-1|few
TGCGCCAGCAGCTTGGCTCAGGGCAAGTCCGAGCAGTACTTC
CASSLAQGKSEQYF
>-|TRBJ2-1|TRBV24-1|-
TGTGCCACCAGTGATTTTCCCGGGCAGTTTGGGCAGTTCTTC
CATSDFPGQFGQFF
>-|TRBJ1-2|TRBV12-3/TRBV12-4|-
TGTGCCAGCAGCAGCGGGGCCGGTCTCTATGGCTACACCTTC
CASSSGAGLYGYTF
>-|TRBJ2-1|TRBV12-3/TRBV12-4|few
TGTGCCAGCAGCTTCAACCGGGGCCGAGGGTCGCATGAGCAGTTCTTC
CASSFNRGRGSHEQFF
>-|TRBJ2-2|TRBV7-3|-
TGTGCCAGCAGCTTAGGACAGAAGACCGGGGAGCTGTTTTTT
CASSLGQKTGELFF
>-|TRBJ2-2|TRBV4-2|few
TGTGCCAGCAGCCAAGATGGAGGAAGGGCCAACACCGGGGAGCTGTTTTTT
CASSQDGGRANTGELFF
>-|TRBJ2-2|TRBV19|many
TGTGCCAGCTTTAGCGCGTTCACCGGGGAGCTGTTTTTT
CASFSAFTGELFF
>TRBD1|TRBJ1-1|TRBV4-1|-
TGCGCCAGCAGCCGCCCGCCGGGACAGGGGACCTCCGCGGTATGGAACACTGAAGCTTTCTTT
CASSRPPGQGTSAVWNTEAFF
>-|TRBJ2-1|TRBV21-1|few
TGTGCCAGCAGCAGTGGACTAGCGGGATGCTCCTACAATGAGCAGTTCTTC
CASSSGLAGCSYNEQFF
>-|TRBJ2-5|TRBV3-1|-
TGTGCCAGCAGCCAAGATTGGTCAGCTGAGACCATTCATTACCAAGAGACCCAGTACTTC
CASSQDWSAETIHYQETQYF
>TRBD1|TRBJ2-7|TRBV7-2|-
TGTGCCAGCAGCTTCCCGACAGGGGGGAACCACGAGCAGTACTTC
CASSFPTGGNHEQYF
>TRBD1|TRBJ1-2|TRBV3-1|-
TGTGCCAGCAGCCACGACCCAGGGGGTATTAACTATGGCTACACCTTC
CASSHDPGGINYGYTF
>-|TRBJ2-1|TRBV5-1|-
TGCGCCAGCAGCTTGGCCACCTGGGGGATGGACCATGAGCAGTTCTTC
CASSLATWGMDHEQFF
>-|TRBJ1-1|TRBV20-1|few
TGCAGTGCCCGCCCATGGGGGGCGCAGAACACTGAAGCTTTCTTT
CSARPWGAQNTEAFF
>-|TRBJ2-4|TRBV29-1|few
TGCAGCGTTGTGGGAGGACAGATGACAAACATTCAGTACTTC
CSVVGGQMTNIQYF
>-|TRBJ1-6|TRBV9|-
TGTGCCAGCAGCGACCGGGAAAGGGGGAATTCACCCCTCCACTTT
CASSDRERGNSPLHF
>-|TRBJ2-1|TRBV7-9|-
TGTGCCAGCAGCTTAGGACAGGCGAACTACAATGAGCAGTTCTTC
CASSLGQANYNEQFF
>-|TRBJ2-3|TRBV5-1|many
TGCGCCAGCAGCTTGGGACAGGCCACAGATACGCAGTATTTT
CASSLGQATDTQYF
>-|TRBJ2-7|TRBV12-3/TRBV12-4|-
TGTGCCAGCAGTTTAGACGGGATGGGCGAGCAGTACTTC
CASSLDGMGEQYF
>TRBD1|TRBJ2-5|TRBV6-2/TRBV6-3|many
TGTGCCAGCAATAATTCGAGAGTCCGGGACAGGGCTCAAGAGACCCAGTACTTC
CASNNSRVRDRAQETQYF
>TRBD1|TRBJ1-5|TRBV4-1|few
TGCGCCAGCAGCCAAGATAGGGGACAGGGCTCGGGGCCCCAGCATTTT
CASSQDRGQGSGPQHF
>-|TRBJ2-1|TRBV5-4|few
TGTGCCAGCAGCTCCCAGTCGGGCCTTGAGCAGTTCTTC
CASSSQSGLEQFF
>-|TRBJ1-1|TRBV9|few
TGTGCCAGCAGGCTAACGGACAGCTTGAACACTGAAGCTTTCTTT
CASRLTDSLNTEAFF
>-|TRBJ2-3|TRBV3-1|few
TGTGCCAGCAGCCAAACTAGCTTTGGAGATACGCAGTATTTT
CASSQTSFGDTQYF
>-|TRBJ2-6|TRBV4-3|-
TGCGCCAGCAGCCAAGAGGAGGGCTTCTCTGGGGCCAACGTCCTGACTTTC
CASSQEEGFSGANVLTF
>TRBD2|TRBJ2-7|TRBV4-3|-
TGCGCCAGCAGCCGATCTAGCGGGGGCCCCTGGGAGCAGTACTTC
CASSRSSGGPWEQYF